The clone carrying this T cell receptor beta chain was found a few times. What it binds is unknown. A single record per CDR3 protein comes from TCRdb applying MiXCR to the 5' RACE reads. The sample holds 350,000 to 450,000 distinct CDR3 sequences, about 17% seen once. The CDR3 has 15 residues. The V end lost 3 bases, the J end lost 0 bases, and 9 bases lay between the germline ends. The germline V gene encodes CDR1 MDHEN and CDR2 SYDVKM. The source of the sample is a study of T cells after yellow fever vaccination. In the study overall: Libraries from low-cell-number fractions were prepared with the SMART-Seq v4 Ultra Low Input RNA kit. Study-wide points: Repertoires obtained by FACS sorting could include abundant clonotypes that entered as contaminants from the bulk population. After the booster, about 95% of CD4 and 75% to 90% of CD8 primary-response clones were re-detected.

This specimen was PBMCs, taken before the yellow fever booster vaccination. The TCR was taken from a man between 18 and 29 years old who received the YFV17D yellow fever vaccine. The chain couples TRBV28 to TRBJ1-3; no definite D call. The CDR3 sequence: CASSLAVRSGNTIYF. The CDR3 DNA sequence: TGTGCCAGCAGTTTGGCGGTCCGCTCTGGAAACACCATATATTTT.